These T cell receptor beta chains were read from a single sample in a study of molecular identifiers for immune sequencing clone quantification. TCRdb reprocessed the PCR reads with MiXCR, giving one entry per CDR3 protein. The sample consists of approximately 670,000 distinct CDR3 sequences, less than 20% of them appearing once. Sequencing was done on a sample of naive CD8+ T cells from blood, with Jurkat cell RNA spiked in. All receptors come from a human donor in good health. Some libraries in this study had Jurkat cell RNA spiked in. CDR3s include the opening cysteine and the closing phenylalanine or tryptophan. The D gene is left open where the match is weak. The size entry is marked missing in some rows and otherwise reads once, few, many or a size class.

D gene: TRBD2
clone size: -
J gene: TRBJ2-7
V gene: TRBV9
CDR3 DNA: TGTGCCAGCAGCTCCCTAGCGGCCGGATACGAGCAGTACTTC
CDR3 protein: CASSSLAAGYEQYF

D gene: -
clone size: -
J gene: TRBJ2-1
V gene: TRBV4-3
CDR3 DNA: TGCGCCAGCAGCCAAGATAGGGCAGGGGCCAATGTTGAGCAGTTCTTC
CDR3 protein: CASSQDRAGANVEQFF

D gene: TRBD1
clone size: once
J gene: TRBJ2-7
V gene: TRBV7-9
CDR3 DNA: TGTGCCAGCGGCCAAGGACAGGGGTTTGGGGAGCAGTACTTC
CDR3 protein: CASGQGQGFGEQYF

D gene: -
clone size: -
J gene: TRBJ2-7
V gene: TRBV19
CDR3 DNA: TGTGCAGTTCAGGGTAATGGCTCCTACGAGCAGTACTTC
CDR3 protein: CAVQGNGSYEQYF

D gene: -
clone size: few
J gene: TRBJ2-3
V gene: TRBV19
CDR3 DNA: TGTGCCAGTAGGGAGACAGTTGGCGATACGCAGTATTTT
CDR3 protein: CASRETVGDTQYF

D gene: -
clone size: few
J gene: TRBJ2-1
V gene: TRBV6-5
CDR3 DNA: TGTGCCAGCAGTTACTCCGTTGCTTCGGGCAATGAGCAGTTCTTC
CDR3 protein: CASSYSVASGNEQFF

D gene: -
clone size: many
J gene: TRBJ1-2
V gene: TRBV19
CDR3 DNA: TGTGCCAGTAGACAGGGACTGACTAACTATGGCTACACCTTC
CDR3 protein: CASRQGLTNYGYTF

D gene: TRBD2
clone size: many
J gene: TRBJ2-3
V gene: TRBV30
CDR3 DNA: TGTGCCTGGAGTCATATTAGCGGGGAGATCACAGATACGCAGTATTTT
CDR3 protein: CAWSHISGEITDTQYF

D gene: -
clone size: many
J gene: TRBJ2-5
V gene: TRBV4-1
CDR3 DNA: TGCGCCAGCTCTGGGTTCTTATGGGGGACCCAGTACTTC
CDR3 protein: CASSGFLWGTQYF

D gene: -
clone size: few
J gene: TRBJ2-1
V gene: TRBV4-1
CDR3 DNA: TGCGCCAGCAGCCATACCCTCGACCGAATAAAGCAGTTCTTC
CDR3 protein: CASSHTLDRIKQFF

D gene: TRBD1
clone size: -
J gene: TRBJ2-1
V gene: TRBV24-1
CDR3 DNA: TGTACCACCAGTGATTTGGTCACAGGGGGGCAAGTGGATGAGCAGTTCTTC
CDR3 protein: CTTSDLVTGGQVDEQFF

D gene: TRBD2
clone size: -
J gene: TRBJ2-7
V gene: TRBV20-1
CDR3 DNA: TGCAGTGCTAGAGGCCTAGCGGCTCCCTCCTACGAGCAGTACTTC
CDR3 protein: CSARGLAAPSYEQYF

D gene: -
clone size: -
J gene: TRBJ1-1
V gene: TRBV27
CDR3 DNA: TGTGCCAGCAGTTTATATTTCAGCTCCAACACTGAAGCTTTCTTT
CDR3 protein: CASSLYFSSNTEAFF

D gene: TRBD1
clone size: many
J gene: TRBJ1-4
V gene: TRBV12-3/TRBV12-4
CDR3 DNA: TGTGCCAGCAGTCTCCGACTCGGACAGGGGGTTGAAAAACTGTTTTTT
CDR3 protein: CASSLRLGQGVEKLFF

D gene: -
clone size: -
J gene: TRBJ2-5
V gene: TRBV4-3
CDR3 DNA: TGCGCCAGCAGCCAAGATAAGTCCAGGGGATGGGGAGAGACCCAGTACTTC
CDR3 protein: CASSQDKSRGWGETQYF

D gene: -
clone size: few
J gene: TRBJ1-1
V gene: TRBV7-2
CDR3 DNA: TGTGCCAGCAGCTTACGTGAGGCAGTGTCGAACACTGAAGCTTTCTTT
CDR3 protein: CASSLREAVSNTEAFF

D gene: -
clone size: many
J gene: TRBJ1-1
V gene: TRBV6-5
CDR3 DNA: TGTGCCAGCAGTAACGACAGGTGGAGATCTGAAGCTTTCTTT
CDR3 protein: CASSNDRWRSEAFF

D gene: TRBD2
clone size: many
J gene: TRBJ2-3
V gene: TRBV7-3
CDR3 DNA: TGTGCCAGCAGCCCAATCGTAGCGGGTAGCACAGATACGCAGTATTTT
CDR3 protein: CASSPIVAGSTDTQYF

D gene: -
clone size: -
J gene: TRBJ2-3
V gene: TRBV19
CDR3 DNA: TGTGCCAGTAGTACTAGCGAGACAGATGCGCAGTATTTT
CDR3 protein: CASSTSETDAQYF

D gene: -
clone size: many
J gene: TRBJ2-2
V gene: TRBV24-1
CDR3 DNA: TGTGCCACCAGTGATTCGGCTCCAGCCGGGGAGCTGTTTTTT
CDR3 protein: CATSDSAPAGELFF

D gene: -
clone size: -
J gene: TRBJ2-2
V gene: TRBV6-2/TRBV6-3
CDR3 DNA: TGTGCCAGCAACCCATCTGGGAGTCGGGACGGGGAGCTGTTTTTT
CDR3 protein: CASNPSGSRDGELFF

D gene: TRBD1
clone size: many
J gene: TRBJ1-6
V gene: TRBV27
CDR3 DNA: TGTGCCAGCAGTTCGCCCGGACAGGGCTCCTATAATTCACCCCTCCACTTT
CDR3 protein: CASSSPGQGSYNSPLHF

D gene: TRBD2
clone size: -
J gene: TRBJ2-5
V gene: TRBV5-1
CDR3 DNA: TGCGCCAGCAGAACTACTAGCGGGGGGCTAGAGACCCAGTACTTC
CDR3 protein: CASRTTSGGLETQYF

D gene: -
clone size: many
J gene: TRBJ2-7
V gene: TRBV19
CDR3 DNA: TGTGCCAGTAGTGAGGCGGGGCCCTACGAGCAGTACTTC
CDR3 protein: CASSEAGPYEQYF

D gene: TRBD1
clone size: many
J gene: TRBJ2-2
V gene: TRBV4-3
CDR3 DNA: TGCGCCAGCAGCCCCACAGGGGGAACGGGGGAGCTGTTTTTT
CDR3 protein: CASSPTGGTGELFF

D gene: TRBD2
clone size: few
J gene: TRBJ2-1
V gene: TRBV12-3/TRBV12-4
CDR3 DNA: TGTGCCAGCAGTTCTGGCGGGAGGGACTCCTACAATGAGCAGTTCTTC
CDR3 protein: CASSSGGRDSYNEQFF

D gene: TRBD1
clone size: -
J gene: TRBJ2-7
V gene: TRBV19
CDR3 DNA: TGTGCCAGTAGTCCTGGACAGGGGGCTTTCCACGAGCAGTACTTC
CDR3 protein: CASSPGQGAFHEQYF

D gene: TRBD2
clone size: many
J gene: TRBJ2-1
V gene: TRBV7-9
CDR3 DNA: TGTGCCAGCAGCCACACAACCCCGGGAGGCAATGAGCAGTTCTTC
CDR3 protein: CASSHTTPGGNEQFF

D gene: TRBD1
clone size: -
J gene: TRBJ2-1
V gene: TRBV27
CDR3 DNA: TGTGCCAGCAAAGACAGGGGCTCCTACAATGAGCAGTTCTTC
CDR3 protein: CASKDRGSYNEQFF

D gene: -
clone size: many
J gene: TRBJ1-1
V gene: TRBV27
CDR3 DNA: TGTGCCAGCAGTTTTTGGGGGGCCACTGAAGCTTTCTTT
CDR3 protein: CASSFWGATEAFF

D gene: -
clone size: many
J gene: TRBJ2-5
V gene: TRBV10-3
CDR3 DNA: TGTGCCATACAAGCGGGCTGGCAAGAGACCCAGTACTTC
CDR3 protein: CAIQAGWQETQYF

D gene: TRBD1
clone size: many
J gene: TRBJ2-5
V gene: TRBV7-9
CDR3 DNA: TGTGCCAGCAGCTTAGGCAGGGGGCGCCAAGAGACCCAGTACTTC
CDR3 protein: CASSLGRGRQETQYF

D gene: -
clone size: -
J gene: TRBJ1-5
V gene: TRBV4-1
CDR3 DNA: TGCGCCAGCAGCCAGGTAATGGGGGATCAGCCCCAGCATTTT
CDR3 protein: CASSQVMGDQPQHF

D gene: -
clone size: -
J gene: TRBJ1-5
V gene: TRBV7-6
CDR3 DNA: TGTGCCAGCAGCTCTCACCCGGGGGCGGATCAGCCCCAGCATTTT
CDR3 protein: CASSSHPGADQPQHF

D gene: TRBD1
clone size: many
J gene: TRBJ1-1
V gene: TRBV7-9
CDR3 DNA: TGTGCCAGCAGCACACAGGGGGCGACCTGGGCTGAAGCTTTCTTT
CDR3 protein: CASSTQGATWAEAFF

D gene: TRBD1
clone size: -
J gene: TRBJ2-1
V gene: TRBV7-2
CDR3 DNA: TGTGCCAGCAGCCAGCAACCGAAGGACAGGGCCAATGAGCAGTTCTTC
CDR3 protein: CASSQQPKDRANEQFF

D gene: -
clone size: many
J gene: TRBJ1-2
V gene: TRBV28
CDR3 DNA: TGTGCCAGCAGGCCCCCGACAGGCTACTATGGCTACACCTTC
CDR3 protein: CASRPPTGYYGYTF